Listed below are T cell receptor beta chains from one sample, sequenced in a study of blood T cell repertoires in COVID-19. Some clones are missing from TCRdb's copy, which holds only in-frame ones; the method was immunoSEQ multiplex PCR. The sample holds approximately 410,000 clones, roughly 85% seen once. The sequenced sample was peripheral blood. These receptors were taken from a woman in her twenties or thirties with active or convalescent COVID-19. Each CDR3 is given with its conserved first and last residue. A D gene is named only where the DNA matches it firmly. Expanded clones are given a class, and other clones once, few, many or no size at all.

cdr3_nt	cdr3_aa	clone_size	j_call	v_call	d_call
TGTGCCAGCTCACCAGGGAGGGCCCTAATGAACACTGAAGCTTTCTTT	CASSPGRALMNTEAFF	NA	TRBJ1-1	TRBV18	NA
TGTGCCAGCTCACCCTATTCCGAGTACGAGCAGTACTTC	CASSPYSEYEQYF	NA	TRBJ2-7	TRBV18	NA
TGCAGCGTTGAAGAGACGCGGACAGGGGAGACCGAGCAGTACTTC	CSVEETRTGETEQYF	NA	TRBJ2-7	TRBV29-1	TRBD1
TGTGCCAGCAGTGCCCGGGACACCCTCACTGAAGCTTTCTTT	CASSARDTLTEAFF	NA	TRBJ1-1	TRBV2	NA
TGTGCCAGCAAACCGGACACTGACAATCAGCCCCAGCATTTT	CASKPDTDNQPQHF	NA	TRBJ1-5	TRBV19	NA
TGTGCCAGCAGCCGGGGACAGGGCGAGCAGTACTTC	CASSRGQGEQYF	NA	TRBJ2-7	TRBV3-1/TRBV3-2	TRBD1
TGCGCCAGTAAACAGACCTCTGGAAACACCATATATTTT	CASKQTSGNTIYF	NA	TRBJ1-3	TRBV5-1	NA
TGTGCCAGCAGTGTACAGGGCTCCTACGAGCAGTACTTC	CASSVQGSYEQYF	NA	TRBJ2-7	TRBV27	NA
TGTGCCAGCAGGGGCCTTGGGAATCAGCCCCAGCATTTT	CASRGLGNQPQHF	NA	TRBJ1-5	TRBV6-1	NA
TGTGCCAGCTCACCAGAGACAGGGAGTATGATTAATCAGCCCCAGCATTTT	CASSPETGSMINQPQHF	NA	TRBJ1-5	TRBV18	TRBD1
TGTGCCAGCAGCGCGGGACTAACCTACGAGCAGTACTTC	CASSAGLTYEQYF	once	TRBJ2-7	TRBV7-9	TRBD2
TGTGCCAGCATCCTTCTGGGCTCTTCACCCAACGTCCTGACTTTC	CASILLGSSPNVLTF	once	TRBJ2-6	TRBV7-9	NA
TGTGCCAGCAGTTCTCCTATACAGGCTCTCTATGGCTACACCTTC	CASSSPIQALYGYTF	NA	TRBJ1-2	TRBV2	NA
TGTGCCAGCTCAGAGACAGCTAATAGCAATCAGCCCCAGCATTTT	CASSETANSNQPQHF	NA	TRBJ1-5	TRBV18	NA
TGTGCCAGCAGCTTAGAGGCCTCAGGGGGAAGGTGCACCTTC	CASSLEASGGRCTF	NA	TRBJ1-2	TRBV11-2	TRBD1
TGTGCCAGCAGTTCCCAAGGGGGCAGCTATGGCTACACCTTC	CASSSQGGSYGYTF	few	TRBJ1-2	TRBV7-2	TRBD1
TGCGCCAGCAGCTGGGAGTGGGGAGAGCAGTACTTC	CASSWEWGEQYF	NA	TRBJ2-7	TRBV5-1	NA
TGTGCCAGCAGCAAGCGGGAGTACCCCAATGAGCAGTTCTTC	CASSKREYPNEQFF	NA	TRBJ2-1	TRBV2	TRBD2
TGTGCCAGCTCACCCTCGGCTAGCGGTAGCACAGATACGCAGTATTTT	CASSPSASGSTDTQYF	NA	TRBJ2-3	TRBV18	TRBD2
TGTGCCAGCAGCTTAGGGGGTCGGGGGGCGCGGACCTACGAGCAGTACTTC	CASSLGGRGARTYEQYF	NA	TRBJ2-7	TRBV11-2	NA
TGTGCCAGCAGCCCCAGTCTCTTAGATACGCAGTATTTT	CASSPSLLDTQYF	NA	TRBJ2-3	TRBV9	NA
TGTGCCAGCAGCTTAGGTGGGGCCGGCACTGAAGCTTTCTTT	CASSLGGAGTEAFF	NA	TRBJ1-1	TRBV7-6	NA
TGTGCCAGCACCCCCCTCTCCTACAATGAGCAGTTCTTC	CASTPLSYNEQFF	NA	TRBJ2-1	TRBV6-5	NA
TGTGCCAGCAGCTTGGTTGGGGGCGGTTCCGGCTTTGAAGCTTTCTTT	CASSLVGGGSGFEAFF	NA	TRBJ1-1	TRBV5-6	NA
TGTGCCTGGAGTAACGGGGGACAGTACAATCAGCCCCAGCATTTT	CAWSNGGQYNQPQHF	NA	TRBJ1-5	TRBV30	TRBD1
TGTGCCATATCCCGGGGAGGCACCGGGGAGCTGTTTTTT	CAISRGGTGELFF	once	TRBJ2-2	TRBV6-5	NA
TGCGCCAGCAGTCAATCGTTACAGGGAAACACTGAAGCTTTCTTT	CASSQSLQGNTEAFF	NA	TRBJ1-1	TRBV23-1	NA
TGTGCCAGCAGTGAAGAGGGGCGTACGGAGCAGTACTTC	CASSEEGRTEQYF	once	TRBJ2-7	TRBV2	NA
TGCGCCAGCAGCCAACAGTGGGGAGGGGCAGAAGAGCAGTACTTC	CASSQQWGGAEEQYF	NA	TRBJ2-7	TRBV4-1	TRBD2
TGTGCCAGCAGCCAAGAGACAGCCATGAACACTGAAGCTTTCTTT	CASSQETAMNTEAFF	NA	TRBJ1-1	TRBV16	NA
TGTGCCAGCAGTGACTCGAACATGAACTATGGCTACACCTTC	CASSDSNMNYGYTF	once	TRBJ1-2	TRBV6-4	NA
TGTGCCAGCAGCCAAGATTGGGGCTGGGCTAGCGGGGGGGTGGACTACGAGCAGTACTTC	CASSQDWGWASGGVDYEQYF	NA	TRBJ2-7	TRBV3-1/TRBV3-2	TRBD2
TGTGCCAGCAGCTCGACGTTAAGACTAGCGGGAGGGATAACCGGGGAGCTGTTTTTT	CASSSTLRLAGGITGELFF	once	TRBJ2-2	TRBV5-6	TRBD2
TGTGCCATCTATAGCGGGGGAAACACCGGGGAGCTGTTTTTT	CAIYSGGNTGELFF	NA	TRBJ2-2	TRBV10-3	TRBD2
TGTGCCAGCAGCCAAGGAGGTGGGCAGGGGAGTTTCTACGAGCAGTACTTC	CASSQGGGQGSFYEQYF	NA	TRBJ2-7	TRBV5-4	NA